This T cell receptor (beta chain) was identified in a study of T-cell reconstitution after alpha-beta-depleted transplantation in children. Points from the study as a whole: Expanded graft clones numbering several hundred reportedly gave rise to alpha-beta T cells about two months after transplant.

This clonotype turned up a few times. Its antigen is undetermined. With V trimmed by 4 bases and J by 15 bases, 16 bases remained unmatched. The CDR3 has 15 residues. The germline gives CDR1 SGHKS, CDR2 YYEKEE (reference sequence). The authors prepared the TCRbeta library with unique molecular identifiers. One entry per CDR3 protein results from TCRdb running MiXCR on the PCR reads. The profile shows a few hundred thousand distinct CDR3 sequences, over 25% of them singletons. V and J are TRBV5-5 and TRBJ2-1; 10 bases agree with TRBD1. The receptor was derived from a boy under two years old with Wiskott-Aldrich syndrome, due to receive a stem cell transplant. Source: PBMCs, taken before TCRalphabeta/CD19-depleted stem cell transplant. The CDR3 coding sequence is TGTGCCAGCAGCCCCCGGGACAGGGGAGGTATATCACGGTTCTTC. Protein: CASSPRDRGGISRFF.